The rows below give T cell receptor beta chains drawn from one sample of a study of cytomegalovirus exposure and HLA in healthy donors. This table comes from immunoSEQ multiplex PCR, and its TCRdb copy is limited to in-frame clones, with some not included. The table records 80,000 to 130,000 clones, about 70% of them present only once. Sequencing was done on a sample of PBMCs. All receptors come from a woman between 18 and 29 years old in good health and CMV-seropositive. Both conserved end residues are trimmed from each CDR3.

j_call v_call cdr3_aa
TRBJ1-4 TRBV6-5 ASSYSTGQGDEKLF
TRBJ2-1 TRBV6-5 ASSSPGQGENEQF
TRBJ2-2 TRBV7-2 ASSLVSGSSLTGELF
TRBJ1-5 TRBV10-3 AISEGRGQPQH
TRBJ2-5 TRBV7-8 ASSSGQRETQY
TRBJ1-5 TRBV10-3 AISSTGNSNQPQH
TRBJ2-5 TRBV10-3 AISDASWFLN
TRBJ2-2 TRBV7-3 ASSLTPQGTGELF
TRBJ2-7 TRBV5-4 ASSLEGPYEQY
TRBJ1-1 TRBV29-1 SVELGRATEAF
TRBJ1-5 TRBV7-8 ASSLGFGTNQPQH
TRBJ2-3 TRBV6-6 ASTLAGTFSTDTQY
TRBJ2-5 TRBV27 ASRSTGGTGETQY
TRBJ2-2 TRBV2 ASSEARQENTGELF
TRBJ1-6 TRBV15 ATSREGGLDSPLH
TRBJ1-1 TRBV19 ASSIGTANTEAF
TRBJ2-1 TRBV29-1 SVEDVITGSYNEQF
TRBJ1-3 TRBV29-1 SVQGQDGSTIY
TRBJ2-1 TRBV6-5 ASSYNDFGNEQF
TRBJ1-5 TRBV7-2 ASSLGRGGNQPQH
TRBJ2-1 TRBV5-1 ASSSLTSGAVSNEQF
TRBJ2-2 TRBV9 ASSTHFGQGASTGELF
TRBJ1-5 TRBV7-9 ASSLDRYNQPQH
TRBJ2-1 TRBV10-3 AISESVLANNEQF
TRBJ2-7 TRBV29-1 SVIGAYEQY
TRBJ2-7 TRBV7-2 ASSSDSFYEQY
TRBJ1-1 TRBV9 ASSVDSWNTEAF
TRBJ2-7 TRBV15 ATSRDLGVGTSSYEQY
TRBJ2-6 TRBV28 ASKVGRVLPNVLT
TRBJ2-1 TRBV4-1 ASSQQSGEQF
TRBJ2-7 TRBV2 ATKTGTGSNEQY
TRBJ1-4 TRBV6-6 ASRGSGTGEKLF
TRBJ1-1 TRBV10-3 AIRTGGARVDTEAF
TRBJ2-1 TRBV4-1 ASSAPGTPRLYNEQF
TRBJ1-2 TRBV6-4 ASSDRAGENYGYT
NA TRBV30 AWNPAGVNYEQY
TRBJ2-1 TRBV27 ASSPYGTQHNEQF
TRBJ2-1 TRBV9 ASSALQGGLVNEQF
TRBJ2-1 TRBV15 ATSRDRPETSGRAEQF
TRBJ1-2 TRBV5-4 ASSLASGYGYT
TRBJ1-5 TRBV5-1 ASSLDPGGNQPQH
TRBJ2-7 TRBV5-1 ASSSNSGDPSYEQY
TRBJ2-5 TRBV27 ASSLSGLAVQETQY
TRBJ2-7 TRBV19 ASSIGLGVGYEQY
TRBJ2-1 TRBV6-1 ASLKLSYNEQF
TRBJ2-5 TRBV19 ASSPREGETQY
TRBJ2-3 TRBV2 ARSETGTDTQY
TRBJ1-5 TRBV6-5 ASSYTGTENQPQH
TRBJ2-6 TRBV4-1 ASSHDGQGLAGANVLT
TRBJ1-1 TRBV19 ASKRTGPEVTEAF
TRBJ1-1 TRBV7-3 ASSLTGASTEAF
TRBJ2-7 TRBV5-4 ASSPDPGAYEQY